Presented here are 22 T cell receptor beta chains from one specimen sequenced in a study of blood T cells in healthy people across ages. Through a sample-barcoded 5' primer and a J-beta primer mix, a second PCR was run for roughly 7 to 11 cycles. TCRdb fed the 5' RACE reads into MiXCR, producing one record per CDR3 protein. This table has nearly 800,000 distinct CDR3 sequences, around 25% appearing once. The same sample was also studied in work on T cells of mothers and their children.

Specimen: blood. These receptors were collected from a boy between 10 and 17 years old in good health.

This chain connects TRBV15 to TRBJ2-7; D is unclear. This CDR3 is 15 amino acids long. Trimming shortened V by 0 bases and J by 2 bases, and 11 bases separated the two germline ends. In germline, CDR1 is LNHNV, CDR2 YYDKDF (reference sequence). The CDR3 DNA follows: TGTGCCACCAGCAGAGATGGAGCATCGACCTACGAGCAGTACTTC. It codes for CATSRDGASTYEQYF.

This clonotype showed up just once. The CDR3 region is CASSLEQVLSAFF. The CDR3 DNA reads as TGTGCCAGCAGCTTAGAACAAGTACTATCGGCTTTCTTT. The rearrangement uses TRBV7-9 and TRBJ1-1; no firm D call. Trimming removed 1 base from V and 11 bases from J, with 14 bases in between. The CDR3 has 13 residues. The germline gives CDR1 SEHNR, CDR2 FQNEAQ (reference sequence).

The rearrangement links TRBV13 to TRBJ2-1; D might be TRBD2 (6 bases). The CDR3 runs 15 residues. The V gene's germline CDR1 is PRHDT and CDR2 FYEKMQ (reference sequence). The germline V and J ends were trimmed by 4 bases and 2 bases, with 12 bases remaining between them. CDR3 residues: CASSSGLITYNEQFF. As DNA, the CDR3 is TGTGCCAGCAGCTCGGGACTTATAACCTACAATGAGCAGTTCTTC.

This clonotype occurred a few times. The rearrangement uses TRBV9 and TRBJ2-1; D might be TRBD2 (6 bases). This CDR3 spans 17 amino acids. Trimming took 0 bases from V and 4 from J, leaving 17 bases between them. CDR1 is SGDLS and CDR2 is YYNGEE in the germline V gene. The CDR3 loop is CASSVGRAGPLYNEQFF. The CDR3 DNA is TGTGCCAGCAGCGTAGGGAGGGCAGGGCCCCTATACAATGAGCAGTTCTTC.

This clonotype was observed a few times. The CDR3 region is CASSLIPALAYNEQFF. In DNA, the CDR3 is TGTGCCAGCAGCTTAATTCCTGCGCTTGCCTACAATGAGCAGTTCTTC. The chain recombines TRBV7-6 with TRBJ2-1; D remains unclear. The V gene's germline CDR1 is SGHVS and CDR2 FNYEAQ. Trimming cost V 2 bases and J 2 bases, with 13 bases left between them. The CDR3 is 16 residues long.

The CDR3 sequence is CASSLVGTDRQETQYF. CDR3 nucleotide sequence: TGCGCCAGCAGCTTGGTCGGGACAGATAGACAAGAGACCCAGTACTTC. The rearrangement joins TRBV5-1 to TRBJ2-5; 7 bases are shared with TRBD1. CDR1 is SGHRS and CDR2 is YFSETQ in the germline V gene. The CDR3 runs 16 residues. V gave up 0 bases and J gave up 2 bases; unmatched junction bases: 7.

The chain combines TRBV5-1 with TRBJ2-5, with 7 bases matching TRBD2. The trim removed 4 bases at V and 5 bases at J, leaving 11 bases unmatched. Looked up from germline, CDR1 is SGHRS and CDR2 is YFSETQ. This CDR3 is built from 15 residues. CDR3 loop: CASSLGGEFGETQYF. CDR3 coding DNA: TGCGCCAGCAGCCTGGGAGGGGAGTTCGGGGAGACCCAGTACTTC.

This clonotype appeared a few times. The J gene is TRBJ2-3, the V gene TRBV12-3 or TRBV12-4; 7 nucleotides agree with TRBD2. The trim removed 5 bases at V and 5 bases at J, leaving 16 bases unmatched. The CDR3 loop spans 17 amino acids. The CDR3 DNA reads as TGTGCCAGCAGTGGACCCCCCGAGCGGGGAGAGGAAGATACGCAGTATTTT. As protein: CASSGPPERGEEDTQYF.

The chain couples TRBV11-2 to TRBJ1-1, with a weak D call TRBD1 (6 bases). Germline V gene sequence: CDR1 SGHAT, CDR2 FQNNGV. Trimming removed 0 bases at V and 8 bases at J, with 19 bases between. The CDR3 spans 16 residues. CDR3 sequence reads: CASSLDPQTGRVEAFF. DNA for the CDR3: TGTGCCAGCAGCTTAGACCCTCAAACAGGGCGGGTAGAAGCTTTCTTT.

This clonotype turned up a few times. A junction boundary mismatches the germline segment, possibly from a read error. The gene calls are TRBV6-2 or TRBV6-3 and TRBJ1-1; D is unclear. Germline-derived CDR1 and CDR2 are MNHEY and SVGEGT. The CDR3 has 13 amino acids. CDR3 nucleotides: TGTGCCAGCAATTACTCATGGGAAACTGAAGCTTTCTTT. As protein: CASNYSWETEAFF.

This clonotype was detected a few times. The chain uses TRBV29-1 and TRBJ2-5; no reliable D call. The J call may be faulty, since TRBJ2-7 better matches the DNA end. The CDR3 has 11 amino acids. Germline loops: CDR1 SQVTM, CDR2 ANQGSEA. In DNA, the CDR3 is TGCAGCGTTGGGGAAACCTACGAGCAGTACTTC. This gives the protein CSVGETYEQYF.

The chain uses TRBV3-1 and TRBJ1-1, with D possibly being TRBD1 (5 bases). This CDR3 is 15 amino acids long. V gave up 1 base and J gave up 1 base, with 10 bases separating them. Germline values: CDR1 LGHDT, CDR2 YNNKEL (reference sequence). CDR3 region: CASSQVGGKNTEAFF. In DNA form, the CDR3 reads TGTGCCAGCAGCCAAGTCGGGGGAAAGAACACTGAAGCTTTCTTT.

A remark on this clonotype: At one end the junction does not follow the germline gene, possibly because of a read error. The chain employs TRBV7-9 and TRBJ2-1; 8 nucleotides agree with TRBD1. CDR1 SEHNR and CDR2 FQNEAQ come from the germline V gene (reference sequence). The CDR3 totals 16 residues. CDR3 loop: CASSYSPGTGAYEQYF. The DNA for the CDR3 is TGTGCCAGCAGCTACAGTCCCGGGACAGGAGCCTACGAGCAATACTTC.

The chain carries TRBV7-9 and TRBJ2-3; possible D gene TRBD1, 5 bases. Germline lookup yields CDR1 SEHNR and CDR2 FQNEAQ (reference sequence). Trimming removed 4 bases at V and 5 bases at J, with 13 bases between. This CDR3 comprises 14 residues. This CDR3 reads CASSWPRAGDTQYF. Here the CDR3 DNA reads TGTGCCAGCAGCTGGCCCAGGGCTGGAGATACGCAGTATTTT.

This clonotype was detected many times. This chain uses TRBV2 with TRBJ2-5; D gene uncertain. V was shortened by 5 bases and J by 4 bases, with 11 bases between the two germline ends. The CDR3 spans 13 residues. From germline, CDR1 is SNHLY and CDR2 FYNNEI. This chain's CDR3 is CASSPSRGETQYF. The CDR3 nucleotides are TGTGCCAGCAGTCCAAGCCGCGGAGAGACCCAGTACTTC.

This clonotype was seen only a few times. The CDR3 protein is CASSGPASYEQYF. CDR3 bases: TGTGCCAGTTCTGGCCCGGCCTCCTACGAGCAGTACTTC. V usage is TRBV7-9 and J usage is TRBJ2-7; the D is unclear. The germline V gene encodes CDR1 SEHNR and CDR2 FQNEAQ (reference sequence). The CDR3 spans 13 residues. Trimming removed 9 bases from V and 0 bases from J, with 12 bases in between.

The chain combines TRBV4-3 with TRBJ2-3, with 8 positions matching TRBD2. This CDR3 is 16 amino acids long. Per germline, CDR1 LGHNA and CDR2 YSLEER. With 3 bases clipped from V and 3 bases from J, the junction kept 8 bases outside the gene matches. DNA for the CDR3: TGCGCCAGCAGCCACCGTAGCGGGAAAGGAACAGATACGCAGTATTTT. It is translated as CASSHRSGKGTDTQYF.

V gene TRBV6-1 combines with J gene TRBJ2-1; no clear D. The germline V gene encodes CDR1 MNHNS and CDR2 SASEGT. V dropped 3 bases and J dropped 2 bases, with 14 bases sitting between them. The CDR3 is made up of 16 amino acids. The CDR3 region has the DNA TGTGCCAGCAGTGACTGGGAACAAAGGACCTACAATGAGCAGTTCTTC. It codes for CASSDWEQRTYNEQFF.

The V call is TRBV7-2, the J call TRBJ2-5; D is undetermined. The last part of the DNA fits TRBJ2-7 better; the J call may be wrong. This CDR3 has 16 amino acids. Germline assignment: CDR1 SGHTA and CDR2 FQGNSA. The chain's CDR3 is CASSLGRAIPSYEQYF. Here the CDR3 DNA reads TGTGCCAGCAGCTTAGGTAGGGCTATACCCTCCTACGAGCAGTACTTC.

This clonotype was seen more than once but under ten times. The CDR3 carries no conserved terminal phenylalanine or tryptophan, so it likely arises from a read error. V gene TRBV3-1 combines with J gene TRBJ2-7, with D possibly TRBD1 on 5 matching bases. V was clipped by 4 bases and J by 5 bases, with 12 bases between them. Germline V gene lookup returns CDR1 LGHDT and CDR2 YNNKEL (reference sequence). This CDR3 is 13 amino acids long. The CDR3 DNA sequence: TGTGCCAGCAGCCCCTCTAGGGGCAACGAGCAGTACCTC. It translates to CASSPSRGNEQYL.

As for this clonotype: At one end the junction does not follow the germline gene, possibly because of a read error. V gene TRBV7-9 combines with J gene TRBJ2-4, with D perhaps given as TRBD1 or TRBD2 (5 bases each). CDR3 length equals 14 residues. Per the germline V gene, CDR1 is SEHNR and CDR2 is FQNEAQ (reference sequence). The CDR3, as DNA: TGTGCCAGCAGCTTTGGGGGAGCCACAAACATTCAGTACTTC. Encoded protein: CASSFGGATNIQYF.

The chain uses TRBV12-5 and TRBJ2-2; D unclear. CDR3 length: 13 amino acids. The germline V gene has CDR1 LGHNT and CDR2 FRNRAP. The CDR3 region is CGSRAKNTGELFF. The CDR3 nucleotides are TGTGGGAGCCGGGCGAAGAACACCGGGGAGCTGTTTTTT.